Each of the 12 T cell receptor beta chains below was sequenced from the same sample in a study of shared clonotypes between healthy human individuals. Sequencing was performed with immunoSEQ multiplex PCR; in TCRdb, only in-frame clones are kept and a portion is missing. The sample lists about 490,000 clones, less than 80% occurring once. Sample: PBMCs. The receptor set was obtained from a middle-aged woman in good health. Some clones in this sample may be carry-over from other donors' samples.

V gene TRBV5-1 combines with J gene TRBJ2-3, with 9 bases aligning to TRBD1. CDR3 size: 17 residues. V shed 0 bases and J 1 base; nucleotides not matched to a gene: 6. Germline V gene lookup returns CDR1 SGHRS and CDR2 YFSETQ. The CDR3, as DNA: TGCGCCAGCAGCTTGGAGGAACAGGGGGCTCGCACAGATACGCAGTATTTT. It specifies CASSLEEQGARTDTQYF.

This chain joins TRBV5-1 and TRBJ2-1, with 10 bases fitting TRBD2. Germline V gene sequence: CDR1 SGHRS, CDR2 YFSETQ. This CDR3 is built from 15 residues. V gave up 4 bases and J gave up 5 bases; unmatched junction bases: 6. The CDR3 coding sequence is TGCGCCAGCAGCCCAACCGGGACTAGCGACAATGAGCAGTTCTTC. Residues: CASSPTGTSDNEQFF.

The table lists this clone with a count of one. J is TRBJ1-5 and V is TRBV15; TRBD1 agrees at 7 bases. Per germline, CDR1 LNHNV and CDR2 YYDKDF (reference sequence). This CDR3 is 15 amino acids long. J gave up 6 bases and V 5 bases, and 10 bases lay outside the gene matches. The CDR3 DNA is TGTGCCACCAGCGTTGGGGGGACAGTCACTCAGCCCCAGCATTTT. The encoded protein is CATSVGGTVTQPQHF.

This clone was seen ten or more times. This sequence joins TRBV6-6 and TRBJ1-2; D gene uncertain. Germline V lookup: CDR1 MNHNY, CDR2 SVGAGI (reference sequence). V lost 5 bases and J 0 bases, leaving 7 bases between the germline ends. This CDR3 region has 13 residues. For the CDR3, the DNA is TGTGCCAGCAGTGTCAGTCCTAACTATGGCTACACCTTC. Protein product: CASSVSPNYGYTF.

The chain recombines TRBV4-3 with TRBJ2-3; TRBD2 might be the D (6 bases). Trimming removed 0 bases at V and 4 bases at J, with 14 bases between. CDR3 size: 16 residues. Germline CDR1 reads LGHNA; CDR2 reads YSLEER. The chain's CDR3 is CASSQDWSRGADTQYF. The DNA of the CDR3 is TGCGCCAGCAGCCAAGATTGGTCGCGGGGTGCAGATACGCAGTATTTT.

This CDR3 reads CASSFQGRDGGYTF. The CDR3 DNA sequence: TGTGCCAGCAGCTTCCAGGGGCGGGATGGCGGCTACACCTTC. V and J are TRBV5-4 and TRBJ1-2, with D maybe TRBD1 (6 bases). The CDR3 loop spans 14 amino acids. Trimming cost V 2 bases and J 8 bases, with 16 bases left between them. Germline V gives CDR1 SGHNT, CDR2 YYREEE (reference sequence).

The V gene is TRBV6-1, the J gene TRBJ2-1; TRBD2 matches at 8 bases. CDR3 size: 16 residues. V was clipped by 4 bases and J by 6 bases; unmatched bases: 11. The germline V gene has CDR1 MNHNS and CDR2 SASEGT. The CDR3 spells CASSGTGTRVPNEQFF. CDR3 bases: TGTGCCAGCAGTGGGACCGGGACTAGAGTTCCCAATGAGCAGTTCTTC.

The chain carries TRBV6-6 and TRBJ1-4; 7 nucleotides agree with TRBD1. Germline CDR1 is MNHNY and CDR2 is SVGAGI (reference sequence). The CDR3 covers 16 residues. Germline trimming cut 2 bases from V and 8 bases from J; bases unmatched to any gene: 11. The CDR3 coding sequence is TGTGCCAGCAGTTACCGTGGGGCAGGGGGTCGGGAAAAACTGTTTTTT. Translating gives CASSYRGAGGREKLFF.

This clone was detected once. The chain uses TRBV28 and TRBJ2-7; TRBD2 matches at 7 bases. This CDR3 contains 14 residues. Looked up from germline, CDR1 is MDHEN and CDR2 is SYDVKM. The ends lost 5 bases at V and 3 bases at J; junction bases unmatched: 7. CDR3: CASSPYERDYEQYF. The DNA of the CDR3 is TGTGCCAGCAGTCCCTATGAGCGGGACTACGAGCAGTACTTC.

This chain joins TRBV15 and TRBJ1-2, with 7 bases lining up with TRBD1. With V trimmed by 0 bases and J by 5 bases, 6 bases remained unmatched. The CDR3 totals 15 residues. Germline V gene sequence: CDR1 LNHNV, CDR2 YYDKDF (reference sequence). The CDR3 sequence is CATSRERDRDYGYTF. The CDR3 nucleotides read TGTGCCACCAGCAGAGAACGGGACAGAGATTATGGCTACACCTTC.

The rearrangement uses TRBV7-9 and TRBJ1-6; the match to TRBD1 covers 11 bases. This CDR3 has 18 amino acids. Germline V CDR1 and CDR2: SEHNR, FQNEAQ (reference sequence). Unmatched junction bases numbered 14, after V lost 6 bases and J lost 7 bases. CDR3 nucleotide sequence: TGTGCCAGCAGTGCCGGGACAGGGGGTACCGGGTGGAATTCACCCCTCCACTTT. Its translation is CASSAGTGGTGWNSPLHF. Full variable domain (remainder filled in from reference TRBV7-9 and TRBJ1-6): DTGVSQNPRHKITKRGQNVTFRCDPISEHNRLYWYRQTLGQGPEFLTYFQNEAQLEKSRLLSDRFSAERPKGSFSTLEIQRTEQGDSAMYLCASSAGTGGTGWNSPLHFGNGTRLTVT.

The rearrangement uses TRBV11-2 and TRBJ2-7, with TRBD1 matching over 10 bases. CDR3 length: 14 residues. Trimming took 5 bases from V and 4 from J; bases not matched to a gene: 5. The germline V gene has CDR1 SGHAT and CDR2 FQNNGV. CDR3 nucleotides: TGTGCCAGCAGCACTCCGGGACAGGGGTACGAGCAGTACTTC. This gives the protein CASSTPGQGYEQYF.